These T cell receptor beta chains were read from a single sample in a study of neoadjuvant nivolumab and ipilimumab in lung cancer. The repertoire was sequenced with immunoSEQ multiplex PCR; TCRdb's copy has only in-frame clones and lacks some. Here the sample spans about 29,000 clones, 83% being singletons. Sequencing was performed on tumor tissue, taken after neoadjuvant nivolumab, alone or with ipilimumab, at or shortly before surgery. Receptors were obtained from an adult with non-small cell lung cancer. The CDR3 runs from the conserved cysteine through the conserved F or W. The D gene is left open where the match is weak. Not all rows give a size; the values are once, few, many and, for expanded clones, a class.

v_call	clone_size	j_call	d_call	cdr3_nt	cdr3_aa
TRBV19	.	TRBJ1-1	.	TGTGCCAGTAGTATAGCCCCAGGGGATGCTGAAGCTTTCTTT	CASSIAPGDAEAFF
TRBV4-3	once	TRBJ2-3	.	TGCGCCAGCAGCCAAGGGGAGGGACAGTCCCTTAGCACAGATACGCAGTATTTT	CASSQGEGQSLSTDTQYF
TRBV30	.	TRBJ2-6	.	TGTGCCTGGAGACGAGATTCTGGGGCCAACGTCCTGACTTTC	CAWRRDSGANVLTF
TRBV18	.	TRBJ2-7	TRBD2	TGTGCCAGCTCACCTAGCGGGCTAAGCTCCTACGAGCAGTACTTC	CASSPSGLSSYEQYF
TRBV30	.	TRBJ1-1	.	TGTGCCTGGAGCCCGACACGCGAAGCTTTCTTT	CAWSPTREAFF
TRBV18	.	TRBJ1-1	.	TGTGCCAGCTCAACTCAGGAAAATACTGAAGCTTTCTTT	CASSTQENTEAFF
TRBV30	few	TRBJ2-3	.	TGTGCCTGGAGTGTACAACTAGATACGCAGTATTTT	CAWSVQLDTQYF
TRBV6-4	.	TRBJ2-3	.	TGTGCCAGCAGTGACGGGGGCGGCACAGATACGCAGTATTTT	CASSDGGGTDTQYF
TRBV10-3	.	TRBJ2-7	TRBD1	TGTGCCATCAGTGAGTCGTCCGGACAGGGATACGAGCAGTACTTC	CAISESSGQGYEQYF
TRBV6-1	.	TRBJ2-5	.	TGTGCCAGCAGTGAAGATTGGGGGGAGGTCGAGACCCAGTACTTC	CASSEDWGEVETQYF
TRBV18	.	TRBJ2-6	.	TGTGCCAGCTCACCACGAGCGGCAGTCGAGAACGTCCTGACTTTC	CASSPRAAVENVLTF
TRBV6-1	.	TRBJ1-1	TRBD1	TGTGCTCACGGACAGGGGATGAACACTGAAGCTTTCTTT	CAHGQGMNTEAFF
TRBV28	.	TRBJ2-3	.	TGTGCCAGCAGTTTAGCGGGGCGAGATACGCAGTATTTT	CASSLAGRDTQYF
TRBV27	.	TRBJ2-3	.	TGTGCCAGCAGTTTGCGAGGCACAGATACGCAGTATTTT	CASSLRGTDTQYF
TRBV9	.	TRBJ1-1	.	TGTGCCAGCAGCGACAGGGACGGCCCTGAAGCTTTCTTT	CASSDRDGPEAFF
TRBV5-6	.	TRBJ1-2	.	TGTGCCAGCAGTTCGATAGAAGGGTATGGCTACACCTTC	CASSSIEGYGYTF
TRBV10-3	.	TRBJ1-2	.	TGTGCCATCAGTGACCAGGGCTATGGCTACACCTTC	CAISDQGYGYTF
TRBV7-3	medium-sized	TRBJ2-3	TRBD1	TGTGCCAGCAGCTCCACAGGGGGCGGGGATACGCAGTATTTT	CASSSTGGGDTQYF
TRBV18	.	TRBJ2-6	TRBD1	TGTGCCAGCTCACCAGGGACAGGGAGCTCTGGGGCCAACGTCCTGACTTTC	CASSPGTGSSGANVLTF
TRBV6-6	.	TRBJ2-3	.	TGTGCCAGCAGTGGACGGACGGGTCAAGATACGCAGTATTTT	CASSGRTGQDTQYF
TRBV20-1	.	TRBJ2-2	.	TGCAGTGCTAGTCGGGGCGGGGAGCTGTTTTTT	CSASRGGELFF
TRBV5-4	.	TRBJ1-1	.	TGTGCCAGCAGCTTTTCAGTGAACACTGAAGCTTTCTTT	CASSFSVNTEAFF
TRBV7-9	.	TRBJ2-1	TRBD2	TGTGCCAGCAACGGACTAGCGGGAGGCAGGGGACGGAATGAGCAGTTCTTC	CASNGLAGGRGRNEQFF
TRBV6-5	.	TRBJ2-3	.	TGTGCCAGCAGTACCAGAGATACGCAGTATTTT	CASSTRDTQYF
TRBV7-9	.	TRBJ2-7	.	TGTGCCAGCAGCACGGGACCCTACGAGCAGTACTTC	CASSTGPYEQYF
TRBV6-4	.	TRBJ2-6	TRBD1	TGTGCCAGCAGTGGGACAGGGGGCGCTGGGGCCAACGTCCTGACTTTC	CASSGTGGAGANVLTF
TRBV7-7	once	TRBJ1-5	.	TGTGCTAGCAGCCGGGGCAGGGGAAAGCCCCAGCATTTT	CASSRGRGKPQHF
TRBV4-1	.	TRBJ1-3	TRBD1	TGCGCCAGCAGCCCGGGACAGGGGGTTAGTACTGGAAACACCATATATTTT	CASSPGQGVSTGNTIYF